The sequence of this T cell receptor beta chain was determined in a study of early T cells in non-severe SARS-CoV-2 infection. Germline V gives CDR1 SQVTM, CDR2 ANQGSEA. CDR3 size: 13 residues. Trimming left V 7 bases short and J 4 bases short, with 16 bases between. Individual cDNA molecules carried attached unique molecular identifiers. Each CDR3 protein is one row after TCRdb ran MiXCR on the 5' RACE reads. The sample lists nearly 90,000 distinct CDR3 sequences, about an eighth seen once, with roughly 7% in the top ten. Sequenced material: whole blood. The TCR was taken from an adult who was a healthcare worker with PCR-confirmed SARS-CoV-2 infection or an uninfected control (not recorded which). The V and J genes are TRBV29-1 and TRBJ1-2, with D unclear. For the CDR3, the DNA is TGCAGCGCCTACCGAGGAGGAGGCTATGGCTACACCTTC. This codes for CSAYRGGGYGYTF.